Listed below are T cell receptor beta chains from one sample, sequenced in a study of blood T cell repertoires in COVID-19. Clones were sequenced by immunoSEQ multiplex PCR, and TCRdb holds only the in-frame ones, with some missing. The sample has about 110,000 clones; about two thirds are singletons. Sequencing input: peripheral blood. The receptors originated from a woman in her forties with acute or convalescent COVID-19. Both conserved end residues are part of each CDR3. Not every row has a clone size; where given, it reads once, few, many or a size class.

cdr3_length	clone_size	v_call	cdr3_aa
14	.	TRBV29-1	CSVETGGSYNEQFF
14	few	TRBV28	CASSLGTGSYGYTF
12	few	TRBV19	CASSPDIYGYTF
17	.	TRBV5-1	CASSLRPGTGFNYGYTF
15	.	TRBV7-9	CASSPGTSHTDTQYF
15	.	TRBV9	CASSVGGLAGDEQYF
12	.	TRBV7-9	CASSFTDRGYTF
16	once	TRBV7-3	CASSFSGGTSYNEQFF
15	.	TRBV30	CAWSVLQGNTGELFF
14	once	TRBV5-6	CASSRQSTNEKLFF
13	once	TRBV6-1	CASSETQSGTQYF
15	.	TRBV9	CASSVTLQGGYGYTF
14	.	TRBV6-2/TRBV6-3	CASTPGGVNQPQHF
15	.	TRBV5-4	CASSSGQQVRETQYF
14	.	TRBV3-1/TRBV3-2	CASSQSGVYREQYF
16	.	TRBV28	CASSFWRGLSTDTQYF
13	few	TRBV12-3/TRBV12-4	CASGTGASYEQYF
11	many	TRBV25-1	CASSTSVEQFF
13	.	TRBV19	CASSRQRNTEAFF
14	.	TRBV5-1	CASSREGLNTEAFF
14	few	TRBV11-2	CASSTRRIGTEAFF
13	few	TRBV28	CASSRPPGTEAFF